The 28 T cell receptor beta chains presented below share a single source sample, sequenced in a study of blood T cell repertoires in COVID-19. Some clones are missing from TCRdb's copy, which holds only in-frame ones; the method was immunoSEQ multiplex PCR. There are roughly 260,000 clones in the sample; more than 85% occur only once, and approximately 2.6% lies in the top ten. The specimen sequenced was peripheral blood. Receptors originate from a person aged 18 to 30 with COVID-19, enrolled during active disease.

The J gene is TRBJ1-3, the V gene TRBV11-2; perhaps TRBD1 as D (6 bases). CDR3 size: 15 residues. V lost 8 bases to trimming and J lost 0 bases, with 14 bases between them. CDR1 is SGHAT and CDR2 is FQNNGV in the germline V gene. The CDR3 bases are TGTGCCAGCCTTACTACAGGGTACTCTGGAAACACCATATATTTT. It translates to CASLTTGYSGNTIYF.

This clone was counted only a few times. The chain combines TRBV12-5 with TRBJ2-5; D is perhaps TRBD2 (6 bases). Germline CDR1 LGHNT, CDR2 FRNRAP. V shed 9 bases and J shed 2 bases, with 16 bases lying between them. The CDR3 is made up of 14 amino acids. The CDR3 sequence is CARKPRGTQETQYF. The DNA of the CDR3 is TGTGCTAGAAAGCCTCGGGGGACGCAAGAGACCCAGTACTTC.

The rearrangement joins TRBV19 to TRBJ2-1, with 11 bases matching TRBD2. The V segment lost 5 bases and the J segment 8 bases; nucleotides outside the gene matches: 5. This CDR3 region has 14 residues. Germline V gene sequence: CDR1 LNHDA, CDR2 SQIVND (reference sequence). CDR3 sequence (DNA): TGTGCCAGTAGTGTAGCGGGAGGGCCCTATGAGCAGTTCTTC. This gives the protein CASSVAGGPYEQFF.

V is TRBV3-1 (or the pseudogene TRBV3-2) and J is TRBJ2-3; 8 nucleotides line up with TRBD2. Germline CDR1 reads LGHDT; CDR2 reads YNNKEL (reference sequence). The CDR3 covers 15 residues. With V trimmed by 4 bases and J by 2 bases, 5 bases remained unmatched. The CDR3 here is CASSRRGGATDTQYF. The CDR3, as DNA: TGTGCCAGCAGCCGTCGGGGGGGGGCCACAGATACGCAGTATTTT.

The chain recombines TRBV9 with TRBJ2-1, with 7 bases aligning to TRBD2. This CDR3 has 14 residues. V trimming: 0 bases; J trimming: 9 bases; junction bases outside the gene matches: 6. Germline-derived CDR1 and CDR2 are SGDLS and YYNGEE. The CDR3 here is CASSVGWVAGEQFF. The CDR3 DNA is TGTGCCAGCAGCGTAGGGTGGGTAGCGGGTGAGCAGTTCTTC. Filled out from reference TRBV9 and TRBJ2-1, the complete variable domain reads DSGVTQTPKHLITATGQRVTLRCSPRSGDLSVYWYQQSLDQGLQFLIQYYNGEERAKGNILERFSAQQFPDLHSELNLSSLELGDSALYFCASSVGWVAGEQFFGPGTRLTVL.

V gene TRBV6-5 combines with J gene TRBJ1-1, with D possibly TRBD1 on 5 matching bases. Per germline, CDR1 MNHEY and CDR2 SVGAGI. The CDR3 covers 13 residues. The V gene lost 4 bases and the J gene lost 1 base, with 7 bases spanning the gap. The chain's CDR3 is CASSLTENTEAFF. The CDR3 region has the DNA TGTGCCAGCAGTTTGACAGAGAACACTGAAGCTTTCTTT.

The rearrangement joins TRBV5-1 to TRBJ2-1, with 7 nucleotides matching TRBD2. V was pared by 0 bases and J by 4 bases, with 7 bases of the junction left unmatched. Germline V gene lookup returns CDR1 SGHRS and CDR2 YFSETQ. This CDR3 has 16 amino acids. The CDR3: CASSLDPSGEYNEQFF. The CDR3 nucleotides are TGCGCCAGCAGCTTGGATCCTAGCGGTGAATACAATGAGCAGTTCTTC.

V is TRBV28 and J is TRBJ2-7, with 8 bases fitting TRBD2. The CDR3 consists of 13 residues. Germline V gives CDR1 MDHEN, CDR2 SYDVKM. Trimming took 10 bases from V and 0 from J; bases not matched to a gene: 5. DNA for the CDR3: TGTGCCACCGTAGCGGGGATCTCCTACGAGCAGTACTTC. Amino acid sequence: CATVAGISYEQYF.

The chain couples TRBV7-2 to TRBJ1-5; D gene ambiguous. This CDR3 contains 13 residues. Germline lookup yields CDR1 SGHTA and CDR2 FQGNSA. V was trimmed by 1 base and J by 4 bases, leaving 5 bases between them. CDR3 amino acids: CASSLGRNQPQHF. The DNA of the CDR3 is TGTGCCAGCAGCTTAGGCAGAAATCAGCCCCAGCATTTT.

The chain employs TRBV6-5 and TRBJ2-7, with TRBD1 matching over 7 bases. Per the germline V gene, CDR1 is MNHEY and CDR2 is SVGAGI. CDR3 length: 12 amino acids. V trimming: 7 bases; J trimming: 6 bases; junction bases outside the gene matches: 6. The CDR3 DNA follows: TGTGCCAGCACCGATTCAGGGGGCGAGCAGTACTTC. Protein: CASTDSGGEQYF.

This chain connects TRBV6-1 to TRBJ2-1; weak D call: TRBD2 (7 bases). The CDR3 consists of 16 residues. The germline gives CDR1 MNHNS, CDR2 SASEGT. Deletions cut 4 bases from V and 6 bases from J, with 19 bases between. CDR3 sequence: CASSVGGGGLGNEQFF. The CDR3, as DNA: TGTGCCAGCAGTGTAGGGGGGGGCGGACTAGGCAATGAGCAGTTCTTC.

In regard to this clone: Different DNA sequences within this sample yield the same CDR3. V gene TRBV27 combines with J gene TRBJ2-1, with D perhaps TRBD2 (6 bases). This CDR3 contains 14 residues. Germline CDR1 is MNHEY and CDR2 is SMNVEV (reference sequence). V dropped 2 bases and J dropped 1 base, with 6 bases sitting between them. The CDR3 DNA is TGTGCCAGCAGTTTACGGGGGTCCTACAATGAGCAGTTCTTC. This sequence encodes CASSLRGSYNEQFF.

The chain joins TRBV5-4 to TRBJ2-3; D gene unclear. Germline V gene lookup returns CDR1 SGHNT and CDR2 YYREEE (reference sequence). Trimming took 5 bases from V and 2 from J, leaving 12 bases between them. The CDR3 runs 14 residues. The CDR3 region is CASRSDFPTDTQYF. The CDR3 DNA reads TGTGCCAGCAGGTCTGACTTCCCCACAGATACGCAGTATTTT. The full variable domain, rest sourced from reference TRBV5-4 and TRBJ2-3, is ETGVTQSPTHLIKTRGQQVTLRCSSQSGHNTVSWYQQALGQGPQFIFQYYREEENGRGNFPPRFSGLQFPNYSSELNVNALELDDSALYLCASRSDFPTDTQYFGPGTRLTVL.

The CDR3 is CASSEDLGHNQPQHF. The CDR3 DNA sequence: TGTGCCAGCAGTGAAGATCTGGGCCACAATCAGCCCCAGCATTTT. This rearrangement joins TRBV6-1 to TRBJ1-5, with no clear D. CDR3 length equals 15 residues. The V gene lost 1 base and the J gene lost 3 bases, with 10 bases spanning the gap. CDR1 and CDR2 (germline): MNHNS, SASEGT.

This clone occurred once. The genes are TRBV6-1 and TRBJ2-1, with D perhaps TRBD2 (6 bases). With 2 bases removed from V and 8 bases from J, the gap between germline ends came to 19 bases. Germline CDR1 is MNHNS and CDR2 is SASEGT. The CDR3 extends over 16 amino acids. CDR3 nucleotides: TGTGCCAGCAGTGAAAGGGCGGGTGTACCGGGGGATGAGCAGTTCTTC. This sequence encodes CASSERAGVPGDEQFF.

The CDR3 region has the DNA TGTGCCACCAGTCCTACTACAGGGGTTGGGGCTGATGAAAAACTGTTTTTT. Protein sequence: CATSPTTGVGADEKLFF. The genes are TRBV24-1 and TRBJ1-4; 7 bases are shared with TRBD1. There are 17 residues in the CDR3. J lost 6 bases, V lost 6 bases, and 15 bases had no gene match. Germline V gene lookup returns CDR1 KGHDR and CDR2 SFDVKD.

CDR3 nucleotides: TGCAGCGTTGACACCCGGGACAAGAATGTCGGTGGCTACACCTTC. Its protein is CSVDTRDKNVGGYTF. This chain connects TRBV29-1 to TRBJ1-2; TRBD1 might be the D (6 bases). The germline V gene encodes CDR1 SQVTM and CDR2 ANQGSEA. The CDR3 is 15 amino acids. V lost 3 bases to trimming and J lost 7 bases, with 21 bases between them.

This clone came up once. The chain couples TRBV28 to TRBJ2-1; D is perhaps TRBD1 (6 bases). There are 16 residues in the CDR3. CDR1 MDHEN and CDR2 SYDVKM come from the germline V gene. Trimming pared 5 bases from V and 2 bases from J, leaving 16 bases between. The CDR3 sequence: CASSTYRAGTYNEQFF. In nucleotides, the CDR3 is TGTGCCAGCAGTACTTACAGGGCCGGAACCTACAATGAGCAGTTCTTC.

The chain couples TRBV11-2 to TRBJ1-2; TRBD1 matches 8 bases. This CDR3 comprises 16 residues. The V gene's germline CDR1 is SGHAT and CDR2 FQNNGV. Trimming at V came to 6 bases and at J to 6 bases, leaving 15 bases not matched to a gene. This chain's CDR3 is CASRPIQGAHMHGYTF. The CDR3 DNA reads as TGTGCCAGCAGACCCATTCAGGGGGCGCATATGCATGGCTACACCTTC.

V usage is TRBV7-2 and J usage is TRBJ2-5; 8 bases align to TRBD2. The CDR3 covers 13 residues. The V gene's germline CDR1 is SGHTA and CDR2 FQGNSA. V lost 5 bases, J lost 8 bases, and 7 bases stayed unmatched. The CDR3 spells CASSPGLAPTQYF. Here the CDR3 DNA reads TGTGCCAGCAGCCCAGGACTAGCTCCAACCCAGTACTTC. Together with reference TRBV7-2 and TRBJ2-5, the CDR3 gives the full variable domain: GAGVSQSPSNKVTEKGKDVELRCDPISGHTALYWYRQSLGQGLEFLIYFQGNSAPDKSGLPSDRFSAERTGGSVSTLTIQRTQQEDSAVYLCASSPGLAPTQYFGPGTRLLVL.

The chain combines TRBV5-4 with TRBJ2-1; TRBD2 is a possible D gene (5 bases). Trimming removed 3 bases at V and 8 bases at J, with 18 bases between. CDR1 SGHNT and CDR2 YYREEE come from the germline V gene (reference sequence). This CDR3 region has 15 residues. The CDR3 protein is CASSSEGPPGDEQFF. CDR3 DNA: TGTGCCAGCAGCTCAGAGGGCCCTCCAGGTGATGAGCAGTTCTTC.

This clone came up once. The chain combines TRBV12-3 or TRBV12-4 with TRBJ2-1, with TRBD2 as a possible D gene (5 bases). V was pared by 5 bases and J by 14 bases, with 16 bases between. The CDR3 has 12 amino acids. The CDR3 sequence is CASSGWPREKFF. CDR3 nucleotide sequence: TGTGCCAGCAGTGGCTGGCCTAGGGAGAAGTTCTTC.

The rearrangement uses TRBV6-4 and TRBJ2-7, with D maybe TRBD2 (5 bases). This CDR3 is 14 amino acids long. V was trimmed by 0 bases and J by 7 bases, leaving 13 bases between them. CDR1 and CDR2 (germline): MRHNA, SNTAGT. The CDR3 protein is CASSDSTEPGEQYF. The CDR3 DNA reads TGTGCCAGCAGTGACTCGACCGAGCCGGGAGAGCAGTACTTC.

This chain links TRBV5-3 with TRBJ1-3; a weak D match, TRBD1 (6 bases). TRBV5-3 is given ORF status, its function remaining uncertain. The CDR3 spans 14 residues. V shed 3 bases and J shed 10 bases, with 17 bases lying between them. The CDR3 protein is CARSWRRQAATIYF. CDR3 in DNA: TGTGCCAGAAGCTGGAGGCGACAGGCCGCGACCATATATTTT.

The chain combines TRBV5-1 with TRBJ2-7; 8 bases fit TRBD1. V shed 0 bases, J shed 5 bases, and the junction held 7 bases outside the gene matches. Germline V gene lookup returns CDR1 SGHRS and CDR2 YFSETQ. The CDR3 is made up of 15 amino acids. The CDR3 DNA follows: TGCGCCAGCAGCTTGGTGGGACAGGCTCTCGACGAGCAGTACTTC. Residues: CASSLVGQALDEQYF.

The chain is built from TRBV7-3 and TRBJ1-1; unclear D gene. V gave up 4 bases and J gave up 3 bases, with 21 bases separating them. The CDR3 is made up of 17 amino acids. The V gene's germline CDR1 is SGHTA and CDR2 FQGTGA. This CDR3 is CASSSIVGEGPHTEAFF. The CDR3 DNA reads TGTGCCAGCAGCTCCATCGTGGGAGAAGGCCCTCACACTGAAGCTTTCTTT.

J is TRBJ2-3 and V is TRBV5-6; TRBD2 aligns across 8 bases. CDR1 and CDR2 (germline): SGHDT, YYEEEE. The CDR3 has 16 residues. J lost 2 bases, V lost 4 bases, and 9 bases had no gene match. The CDR3 reads CASSRPWGLDTDTQYF. The CDR3 DNA reads TGTGCCAGCAGCCGTCCCTGGGGACTAGACACAGATACGCAGTATTTT.

The chain links TRBV7-3 to TRBJ2-5; 11 bases are a match to TRBD1. The V gene's germline CDR1 is SGHTA and CDR2 FQGTGA. V was clipped by 5 bases and J by 4 bases; unmatched bases: 12. This CDR3 spans 17 amino acids. The CDR3 DNA reads as TGTGCCAGCAGCCCGAAAGGAGGGACAGGGGGTACAGAGACCCAGTACTTC. Translating gives CASSPKGGTGGTETQYF.